Listed below are T cell receptor beta chains from one sample, sequenced in a study of OX40 agonist ivuxolimab in advanced cancers. Produced via immunoSEQ multiplex PCR; TCRdb's table is partial and in-frame only. The repertoire has roughly 50,000 clones, 87% of them found once; the top ten carry 0.37%. The source was CD4+ or CD8+ T cells sorted from blood, collected in a trial of the OX40 agonist ivuxolimab. The receptors derive from an adult with an advanced solid tumor such as melanoma, head and neck, liver or kidney cancer. Both conserved end residues are part of each CDR3. Each record gives: CDR3 length, clone size, V gene, J gene, D gene, CDR3 protein, CDR3 DNA. The D gene is left open where the match is weak. Clone size appears in some rows only: once, few, many, or a class for an expanded clone.

length: 16
size: .
V: TRBV18
J: TRBJ2-1
D: TRBD2
CDR3: CASSVGAQRGDVEQFF
DNA: TGTGCCAGCTCCGTAGGGGCGCAGCGGGGGGACGTTGAGCAGTTCTTC

length: 14
size: .
V: TRBV4-2
J: TRBJ1-2
D: TRBD1
CDR3: CASSQSGGYYGYTF
DNA: TGTGCCAGCAGCCAATCAGGGGGCTACTATGGCTACACCTTC

length: 14
size: once
V: TRBV6-5
J: TRBJ1-2
D: TRBD1
CDR3: CASSHLTGDHGYTF
DNA: TGTGCCAGCAGCCACCTGACAGGGGACCATGGCTACACCTTC

length: 14
size: .
V: TRBV5-1
J: TRBJ2-1
D: .
CDR3: CASSGPGAYNEQFF
DNA: TGCGCCAGCAGCGGCCCGGGGGCCTACAATGAGCAGTTCTTC

length: 15
size: .
V: TRBV6-5
J: TRBJ1-1
D: .
CDR3: CASRGETLYRGEAFF
DNA: TGTGCCAGCAGGGGGGAGACATTGTACCGGGGTGAAGCTTTCTTT

length: 15
size: once
V: TRBV11-2
J: TRBJ2-5
D: .
CDR3: CASSLVRGGVETQYF
DNA: TGTGCCAGCAGCTTGGTCCGGGGAGGTGTTGAGACCCAGTACTTC

length: 16
size: .
V: TRBV6-5
J: TRBJ2-5
D: TRBD2
CDR3: CASSYSTGGLGETQYF
DNA: TGTGCCAGCAGTTACTCGACGGGGGGACTCGGAGAGACCCAGTACTTC

length: 15
size: .
V: TRBV7-2
J: TRBJ2-3
D: .
CDR3: CASSLDQTFTDTQYF
DNA: TGTGCCAGCAGCTTAGATCAGACTTTCACAGATACGCAGTATTTT

length: 11
size: .
V: TRBV29-1
J: TRBJ1-2
D: .
CDR3: CSVWTDYGYTF
DNA: TGCAGCGTTTGGACAGACTATGGCTACACCTTC

length: 14
size: .
V: TRBV2
J: TRBJ1-1
D: .
CDR3: CASGGSVANTEAFF
DNA: TGTGCCAGCGGGGGTTCAGTAGCTAACACTGAAGCTTTCTTT

length: 15
size: .
V: TRBV6-5
J: TRBJ2-7
D: TRBD2
CDR3: CASSYGAGRAREQYF
DNA: TGTGCCAGCAGTTACGGAGCCGGGAGGGCCCGCGAGCAGTACTTC

length: 13
size: once
V: TRBV25-1
J: TRBJ1-6
D: .
CDR3: CASRQGGNSPLHF
DNA: TGTGCCAGCAGACAGGGCGGTAATTCACCCCTCCACTTT

length: 14
size: .
V: TRBV27
J: TRBJ1-2
D: TRBD1
CDR3: CASKGQGGAYGYTF
DNA: TGTGCCAGCAAAGGACAGGGAGGGGCCTATGGCTACACCTTC

length: 14
size: .
V: TRBV23-1
J: TRBJ1-1
D: .
CDR3: CASRNRRGRTEAFF
DNA: TGCGCCAGCAGAAACCGTCGAGGGCGCACTGAAGCTTTCTTT

length: 16
size: few
V: TRBV7-9
J: TRBJ1-1
D: TRBD1
CDR3: CASSIASGTANTEAFF
DNA: TGTGCCAGCAGCATAGCGTCCGGGACAGCGAACACTGAAGCTTTCTTT

length: 14
size: .
V: TRBV4-2
J: TRBJ1-1
D: TRBD1
CDR3: CASSHNLRQGEAFF
DNA: TGTGCCAGCAGCCACAATTTGCGACAGGGTGAAGCTTTCTTT

length: 15
size: .
V: TRBV5-1
J: TRBJ1-6
D: .
CDR3: CASSPMGGHNSPLHF
DNA: TGCGCCAGCAGCCCCATGGGGGGACATAATTCACCCCTCCACTTT

length: 13
size: .
V: TRBV6-1
J: TRBJ2-7
D: .
CDR3: CASTRTATYEQYF
DNA: TGTGCCAGCACCCGGACAGCCACCTACGAGCAGTACTTC

length: 15
size: .
V: TRBV27
J: TRBJ1-1
D: TRBD1
CDR3: CASSNYGPGQGKAFF
DNA: TGTGCCAGCAGTAATTATGGACCGGGACAGGGGAAAGCTTTCTTT

length: 15
size: .
V: TRBV6-1
J: TRBJ2-5
D: TRBD2
CDR3: CASSETSGRRETQYF
DNA: TGTGCCAGCAGTGAGACTAGCGGGCGCCGGGAGACCCAGTACTTC

length: 14
size: once
V: TRBV11-2
J: TRBJ1-3
D: .
CDR3: CASSLDGFGNTIYF
DNA: TGTGCCAGCAGCTTAGATGGGTTCGGGAACACCATATATTTT

length: 14
size: .
V: TRBV7-8
J: TRBJ1-3
D: .
CDR3: CASSLGGSGNTIYF
DNA: TGTGCCAGCAGCTTAGGGGGCTCTGGAAACACCATATATTTT

length: 17
size: .
V: TRBV18
J: TRBJ2-3
D: TRBD2
CDR3: CASSPGTSGGWGDTQYF
DNA: TGTGCCAGCTCACCAGGGACTAGCGGGGGCTGGGGCGATACGCAGTATTTT

length: 15
size: .
V: TRBV7-2
J: TRBJ1-5
D: TRBD1
CDR3: CASSLVGTGNQPQHF
DNA: TGTGCCAGCAGCTTAGTCGGGACAGGGAATCAGCCCCAGCATTTT

length: 14
size: .
V: TRBV7-8
J: TRBJ2-7
D: .
CDR3: CASSYIAGPYEQYF
DNA: TGTGCCAGCAGCTACATAGCAGGACCCTACGAGCAGTACTTC

length: 14
size: .
V: TRBV19
J: TRBJ2-7
D: .
CDR3: CASSILGQIYEQYF
DNA: TGTGCCAGTAGTATACTCGGACAGATCTACGAGCAGTACTTC

length: 13
size: .
V: TRBV4-2
J: TRBJ2-5
D: TRBD1
CDR3: CASSPGQQETQYF
DNA: TGTGCCAGCAGCCCGGGACAGCAAGAGACCCAGTACTTC

length: 17
size: .
V: TRBV7-2
J: TRBJ2-5
D: TRBD1
CDR3: CASSRFPRGPRGETQYF
DNA: TGTGCCAGCAGCCGATTTCCCAGGGGGCCTAGGGGAGAGACCCAGTACTTC

length: 13
size: few
V: TRBV2
J: TRBJ2-5
D: .
CDR3: CASSVLGDHKVYF
DNA: TGTGCCAGCAGTGTCCTAGGGGATCACAAGGTTTACTTC

length: 14
size: .
V: TRBV6-5
J: TRBJ2-1
D: TRBD2
CDR3: CASSGGTTYNEQFF
DNA: TGTGCCAGCAGTGGGGGGACTACTTACAATGAGCAGTTCTTC

length: 15
size: .
V: TRBV4-1
J: TRBJ2-5
D: TRBD2
CDR3: CASSQDELAEETQYF
DNA: TGCGCCAGCAGCCAAGATGAACTAGCGGAAGAGACCCAGTACTTC

length: 16
size: .
V: TRBV9
J: TRBJ2-1
D: .
CDR3: CASSVGTGAGYNEQFF
DNA: TGTGCCAGCAGCGTAGGTACAGGGGCGGGGTACAATGAGCAGTTCTTC

length: 16
size: .
V: TRBV5-4
J: TRBJ1-2
D: TRBD1
CDR3: CASSLPGTGKRYGYTF
DNA: TGTGCCAGCAGCCTGCCCGGGACAGGGAAACGGTATGGCTACACCTTC

length: 17
size: .
V: TRBV18
J: TRBJ1-6
D: .
CDR3: CASSPPGSASYNSPLHF
DNA: TGTGCCAGCTCACCACCCGGATCAGCCTCCTATAATTCACCCCTCCACTTT

length: 16
size: .
V: TRBV5-1
J: TRBJ2-1
D: TRBD2
CDR3: CASSSWGGLGADEQFF
DNA: TGCGCCAGCAGCTCGTGGGGGGGACTTGGTGCCGATGAGCAGTTCTTC

length: 16
size: .
V: TRBV5-5
J: TRBJ1-1
D: TRBD1
CDR3: CASSLVGQGVGTEAFF
DNA: TGTGCCAGCAGCTTGGTCGGACAGGGGGTAGGCACTGAAGCTTTCTTT

length: 16
size: .
V: TRBV5-1
J: TRBJ2-1
D: TRBD1
CDR3: CASSAPQGGLYNEQFF
DNA: TGCGCCAGCAGCGCTCCACAGGGGGGCCTGTACAATGAGCAGTTCTTC

length: 17
size: .
V: TRBV15
J: TRBJ2-1
D: .
CDR3: CATSRTRGQVKYNEQFF
DNA: TGTGCCACCAGCCGGACCCGAGGCCAAGTTAAATACAATGAGCAGTTCTTC

length: 15
size: .
V: TRBV7-9
J: TRBJ1-1
D: TRBD1
CDR3: CASSLGGQGNTEAFF
DNA: TGTGCCAGCAGCTTAGGGGGACAGGGGAACACTGAAGCTTTCTTT

length: 14
size: once
V: TRBV2
J: TRBJ2-2
D: TRBD1
CDR3: CASRDRAYTGELFF
DNA: TGTGCCAGCAGGGACAGGGCTTATACCGGGGAGCTGTTTTTT